The 24 T cell receptor beta chains below were found in one sample sequenced in a study of CD8+ T cells in alopecia areata. Treatment defined: oral pan-JAK inhibitor, 5-10 mg twice daily. Extracted RNA was reverse transcribed into cDNA, the sequencing template. Measured with immunoSEQ multiplex PCR; TCRdb has only the in-frame clones, and not every one. The data hold about 88,000 clones, with about 40% observed a single time. Here the sequenced sample was CD8+ T cells sorted from blood, taken at week 24, from a patient treated with tofacitinib. The origin of the receptors is a human donor with alopecia areata.

This chain uses TRBV30 with TRBJ2-5; no reliable D call. The end of the DNA is better explained by TRBJ2-7, so the J call may be wrong. The V gene's germline CDR1 is GTSNPN and CDR2 SVGIG (reference sequence). The CDR3 is 14 amino acids. CDR3 DNA: TGTGCCTGGAGTGTAGAGGCCAACTCCTACGAGCAGTACTTC. Amino acids: CAWSVEANSYEQYF.

The J gene is TRBJ2-1, the V gene TRBV29-1; D is undetermined. This CDR3 has 14 residues. Per germline, CDR1 SQVTM and CDR2 ANQGSEA. V gave up 7 bases and J gave up 7 bases, with 20 bases separating them. DNA for the CDR3: TGCAGCGGATTGGCCCCCAATCTACGTAATGAGCAGTTCTTC. Protein product: CSGLAPNLRNEQFF.

The chain links TRBV6-1 to TRBJ1-1, with D unclear. The CDR3 is 14 residues long. V lost 5 bases to trimming and J lost 4 bases, with 14 bases between them. In germline, CDR1 is MNHNS, CDR2 SASEGT. The CDR3 nucleotides read TGTGCCAGCAGTATAATCGGGGTCGGCACTGAAGCTTTCTTT. This gives the protein CASSIIGVGTEAFF.

The rearrangement joins TRBV4-2 to TRBJ2-2; D gene unclear. This CDR3 is 15 amino acids long. Germline V gene sequence: CDR1 LGHNA, CDR2 YNFKEQ. Between the trimmed V and J ends, which lost 7 bases and 0 bases, there was a span of 12 bases. CDR3 protein: CASNLLGTNTGELFF. The CDR3, as DNA: TGTGCCAGCAATCTTTTGGGGACGAACACCGGGGAGCTGTTTTTT.

This clone has just a few counts. The CDR3 DNA reads as TGTGCCAGCAGCTCGACGACTAGCGGGTACTACAATGAGCAGTTCTTC. This sequence encodes CASSSTTSGYYNEQFF. The V and J genes are TRBV7-2 and TRBJ2-1; the match to TRBD2 covers 10 bases. The J segment lost 3 bases and the V segment lost 4 bases, leaving 6 bases of the junction unmatched. The CDR3 is 16 amino acids. Germline CDR1 SGHTA, CDR2 FQGNSA.

This clone was seen only a few times. V gene TRBV28 combines with J gene TRBJ2-7; TRBD2 might be the D (6 bases). Germline-derived CDR1 and CDR2 are MDHEN and SYDVKM. V was cut by 2 bases and J by 7 bases, with 15 bases left in between. This CDR3 region has 14 residues. Here the CDR3 DNA reads TGTGCCAGCAGTTTAATTGGTGGCGCGGGGGAGCAGTACTTC. As protein: CASSLIGGAGEQYF.

The chain carries TRBV15 and TRBJ1-1, with D uncertain. Germline V lookup: CDR1 LNHNV, CDR2 YYDKDF (reference sequence). V lost 5 bases to trimming and J lost 2 bases, with 6 bases between them. The CDR3 covers 12 residues. DNA of the CDR3: TGTGCCACCAGCGCCGGAAACACTGAAGCTTTCTTT. This encodes CATSAGNTEAFF.

The chain has TRBV29-1 and TRBJ2-5, with a possible D match to TRBD2 (5 bases). The DNA end lines up better with TRBJ2-7; the J call may be wrong. Germline V CDR1 and CDR2: SQVTM, ANQGSEA. This CDR3 is 13 amino acids long. CDR3 DNA: TGCAGCGCGCGGGCAAGCGGAGGCTACGAGCAGTACTTC. Its protein is CSARASGGYEQYF.

This clone was seen more than once but under ten times. The rearrangement uses TRBV5-1 and TRBJ2-5; TRBD2 aligns across 15 bases. V shed 4 bases and J 4 bases; nucleotides not matched to a gene: 8. This CDR3 region has 17 residues. Looked up from germline, CDR1 is SGHRS and CDR2 is YFSETQ. DNA for the CDR3: TGCGCCAGCAGCCTGGCGGGACTAGCGGGAGGTTCAGAGACCCAGTACTTC. Protein sequence: CASSLAGLAGGSETQYF.

The genes are TRBV21-1 and TRBJ2-7. TRBV21-1 is assigned pseudogene status. This CDR3 has 18 residues. In DNA, the CDR3 is TGTGCCAGCAGCTTACGCCGACCCCCGCCTACGATCTCCTACGAGCAGTACTTC. Protein product: CASSLRRPPPTISYEQYF.

As regards this clone: Germline and junction disagree at one end, which may indicate a read error. V usage is TRBV7-9 and J usage is TRBJ2-5; D is ambiguous. Germline CDR1 and CDR2: SEHNR and FQNEAQ (reference sequence). CDR3 size: 13 residues. The CDR3 is CASSLFEGETQYF. CDR3 DNA: TGTGCCAGCAGCTTATTCGAAGGAGAGACCCAATACTTC. The whole variable domain, remainder taken from reference TRBV7-9 and TRBJ2-5, is DTGVSQNPRHKITKRGQNVTFRCDPISEHNRLYWYRQTLGQGPEFLTYFQNEAQLEKSRLLSDRFSAERPKGSFSTLEIQRTEQGDSAMYLCASSLFEGETQYFGPGTRLLVL.

The chain links TRBV5-1 to TRBJ1-1, with D unresolved. The CDR3 totals 13 residues. CDR1 is SGHRS, CDR2 YFSETQ, per germline. The ends were cut back, 4 bases at V and 2 bases at J, with 9 bases in the middle. The CDR3 DNA reads TGCGCCAGCAGCCTACCGGACAACACTGAAGCTTTCTTT. It encodes CASSLPDNTEAFF.

V gene TRBV5-5 combines with J gene TRBJ2-1, with no clear D. CDR1 SGHKS and CDR2 YYEKEE come from the germline V gene (reference sequence). V was trimmed by 2 bases and J by 7 bases, leaving 10 bases between them. This CDR3 is built from 13 residues. The CDR3 loop reads CASSFARSNEQFF. In DNA form, the CDR3 reads TGTGCCAGCAGCTTTGCCAGGTCGAATGAGCAGTTCTTC.

This chain joins TRBV7-8 and TRBJ1-5; D call uncertain. The germline V and J ends were trimmed by 5 bases and 4 bases, with 15 bases remaining between them. CDR1 and CDR2 from the germline V gene are SGHVS and FQNEAQ. The CDR3 loop spans 15 amino acids. The CDR3 DNA sequence: TGTGCCAGCAGCCACCTAGGAGGGAGAAATCAGCCCCAGCATTTT. Protein: CASSHLGGRNQPQHF.

V and J are TRBV29-1 and TRBJ2-7, with TRBD1 matching 7 bases. The length of the CDR3 is 13 residues. The V segment lost 8 bases and the J segment 2 bases; nucleotides outside the gene matches: 9. Germline CDR1 and CDR2: SQVTM and ANQGSEA. The chain's CDR3 is CSTMTGNAYEQYF. CDR3 DNA: TGCAGCACGATGACAGGGAATGCCTACGAGCAGTACTTC.

The chain links TRBV5-1 to TRBJ2-1; D call uncertain. V was shortened by 0 bases and J by 8 bases, with 6 bases between the two germline ends. The CDR3 length is 12 residues. Germline V gene lookup returns CDR1 SGHRS and CDR2 YFSETQ. The CDR3 here is CASSLDRDEQFF. CDR3 DNA sequence: TGCGCCAGCAGCTTGGACCGGGATGAGCAGTTCTTC.

The chain combines TRBV6-1 with TRBJ2-5, with 7 bases aligning to TRBD1. CDR1 is MNHNS, CDR2 SASEGT, per germline. The CDR3 length is 15 residues. V shed 4 bases and J 5 bases; nucleotides not matched to a gene: 10. The CDR3 nucleotides read TGTGCCAGCAGTGGAACTACAGGGGATTCGGAGACCCAGTACTTC. This codes for CASSGTTGDSETQYF.

The chain joins TRBV7-2 to TRBJ2-2; tentative D call: TRBD2 (5 bases). The CDR3 runs 15 residues. V shed 8 bases and J shed 5 bases, with 18 bases lying between them. Germline CDR1 reads SGHTA; CDR2 reads FQGNSA. In DNA form, the CDR3 reads TGTGCCAGCCACCGGGAAGGTTTGTGGACCGGGGAGCTGTTTTTT. This encodes CASHREGLWTGELFF.

The chain uses TRBV19 and TRBJ2-4; D gene ambiguous. CDR1 LNHDA and CDR2 SQIVND come from the germline V gene (reference sequence). The CDR3 contains 13 residues. The CDR3 sequence: CATREETKNIQYF. The DNA of the CDR3 is TGTGCTACCCGTGAGGAAACCAAAAACATTCAGTACTTC.

The chain has TRBV29-1 and TRBJ2-5, with D perhaps matching TRBD1 (6 bases). The germline CDR1 and CDR2 sequences are SQVTM and ANQGSEA. CDR3 length equals 15 residues. The germline V and J ends were trimmed by 3 bases and 4 bases, with 18 bases remaining between them. CDR3 coding DNA: TGCAGCGTTGAGCCTTCGGGCCAAGGGGGAGAGACCCAGTACTTC. As protein: CSVEPSGQGGETQYF.

This chain joins TRBV28 and TRBJ2-3; unclear D gene. The CDR3 spans 13 residues. V was trimmed by 3 bases and J by 4 bases, leaving 8 bases between them. The germline gives CDR1 MDHEN, CDR2 SYDVKM. The CDR3 region is CASSFKVADTQYF. The CDR3, as DNA: TGTGCCAGCAGTTTCAAAGTCGCAGATACGCAGTATTTT.

This clone has a handful of counts. The chain couples TRBV7-6 to TRBJ2-1; perhaps D is TRBD1 or TRBD2 (5 bases each). The germline V gene has CDR1 SGHVS and CDR2 FNYEAQ. V dropped 9 bases and J dropped 0 bases, with 15 bases sitting between them. The CDR3 totals 15 residues. The CDR3 protein is CARWDDPSSYNEQFF. The CDR3 nucleotides are TGTGCCAGGTGGGACGACCCGAGCTCCTACAATGAGCAGTTCTTC. Complete variable domain (other parts from reference TRBV7-6 and TRBJ2-1): GAGVSQSPRYKVTKRGQDVALRCDPISGHVSLYWYRQALGQGPEFLTYFNYEAQQDKSGLPNDRFSAERPEGSISTLTIQRTEQRDSAMYRCARWDDPSSYNEQFFGPGTRLTVL.

J is TRBJ1-2 and V is TRBV30; 7 bases are shared with TRBD1. Germline trimming cut 1 base from V and 7 bases from J; bases unmatched to any gene: 6. There are 13 residues in the CDR3. Germline loops: CDR1 GTSNPN, CDR2 SVGIG (reference sequence). The CDR3 protein is CAWSDGNRGGYTF. The CDR3 DNA sequence: TGTGCCTGGAGTGACGGGAACAGGGGTGGCTACACCTTC. Looking up the rest from reference TRBV30 and TRBJ1-2 gives the full variable domain: SQTIHQWPATLVQPVGSPLSLECTVEGTSNPNLYWYRQAAGRGLQLLFYSVGIGQISSEVPQNLSASRPQDRQFILSSKKLLLSDSGFYLCAWSDGNRGGYTFGSGTRLTVV.

This clone was found a few times. This rearrangement joins TRBV11-2 to TRBJ2-7; D might be TRBD2 (6 bases). The CDR3 is 16 amino acids. Germline-derived CDR1 and CDR2 are SGHAT and FQNNGV. Between the trimmed V and J ends, which lost 5 bases and 2 bases, there was a span of 19 bases. CDR3 region: CASSPRRGEAPYEQYF. CDR3 bases: TGTGCCAGCAGCCCCAGGCGGGGAGAGGCCCCCTACGAGCAGTACTTC.